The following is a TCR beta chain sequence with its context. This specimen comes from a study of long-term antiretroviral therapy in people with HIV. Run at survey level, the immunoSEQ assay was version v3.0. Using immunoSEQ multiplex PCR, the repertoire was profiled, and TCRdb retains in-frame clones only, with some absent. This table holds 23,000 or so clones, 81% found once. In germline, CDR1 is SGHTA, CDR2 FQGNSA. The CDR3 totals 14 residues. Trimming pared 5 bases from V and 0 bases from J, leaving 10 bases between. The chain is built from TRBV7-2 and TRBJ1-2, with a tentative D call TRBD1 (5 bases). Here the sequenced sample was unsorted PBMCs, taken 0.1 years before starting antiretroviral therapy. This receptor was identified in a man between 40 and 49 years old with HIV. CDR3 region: CASSPQVSNYGYTF. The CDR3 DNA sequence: TGTGCCAGCAGCCCACAGGTCTCTAACTATGGCTACACCTTC.